This T cell receptor beta chain was identified during a study of T-cell memory formation after mild COVID-19 (dated by TCRdb to the early 2020s). At the level of the whole study: TCR sequence clusters from the two donors were largely donor specific. In a couple of donors, T-cell clones that expanded and contracted after mild COVID-19 were followed by sequencing TCRalpha and TCRbeta repertoires longitudinally. The cohort was made up of two young adult volunteers, one female and one male, who were previously healthy. What the research found in general, with its limitations: Some responding clones were detected in pre-infection memory, suggesting pre-existing cross-reactive memory T cells joined the SARS-CoV-2 response. Only two mild cases were covered in the study, and larger cohorts including severe cases with pre-infection samples were considered necessary. Balanced CD4/CD8 phenotypes were observed for clones contracting from day 15 to 85, whereas a bias towards CD4+ was observed for a second wave of clones expanding from day 15 to 37. Contracting CD4+ clones were located mainly in the CM and EM memory subsets, whereas CD8+ clones were found to be enriched in EMRA. SARS-CoV-2 specificity was not confirmed for the second-wave clones peaking on day 37.

Ficoll-Paque density gradient centrifugation was the method used to isolate PBMCs. Instrument used: Illumina NovaSeq 6000. TCRalpha and TCRbeta cDNA libraries were constructed by 5'RACE with constant-segment primers, with sample barcodes and unique molecular identifiers being introduced. RNA was extracted from every sample with Trizol reagent. Amplification of the libraries took two PCR steps, and the second step added a second sample barcode plus Illumina TruSeq adapters. Sequencing of libraries was performed on an Illumina NovaSeq with 2 x 150 bp paired-end reads. Processing in the source paper ran as follows. The reads were demultiplexed and collapsed into UMI-guided consensus sequences using migec v1.2.7. With mixcr v2.1.11, UMI consensuses were aligned to TRA and TRB V and J templates and assembled into clonotypes. Expanded or contracted clonotypes were those called significant by both edgeR and NoisET, with noise models trained on biological replicates. For edgeR calls, the cutoffs were a false discovery rate-adjusted p below 0.01 and a log2 fold-change threshold of 1. PCA with hierarchical clustering of max-normalized trajectories of the 1000 most abundant clonotypes was used as exploratory dynamics analysis. Each responding clone was given a CD4 or CD8 phenotype based on the CD4+ and CD8+ repertoires, which had been sequenced separately. TCRdb passed the public sequencing reads through fastp at Q25 and MiXCR, retaining productive beta sequences. Each CDR3 protein appears once, grouped with its most common genes and DNA. The V and J calls reflect TCRdb's pipeline rather than the authors' work. The sample has about 350,000 distinct CDR3 sequences on record, around 13% of them singletons. The ten most abundant clones make up about 24% of the sample.

CDR1 is given as SGDLS and CDR2 as YYNGEE, both from the germline V gene. From its cysteine to its phenylalanine, the CDR3 spans 13 amino acids. Kept here is only the CDR3 DNA, which spans 39 bases and is read in frame from base 1. V is pruned by 3 bases and J by 5 bases, leaving 4 bases of the junction without a gene match. In this sample, this clonotype turned up a few times. The target of this receptor is not known. Base qualities are not at hand, and no much larger clone is one base apart. This clonotype was obtained from a man between 18 and 35 years old who had mild COVID-19 (a few samples of this study predate the infection). The sample titles of this study are shuffled in the database, so cell type and time point are left out; the donor was told from shared clones. The rearranged chain carries TRBV9 and TRBJ2-5; TRBD1 aligns with 7 central bases. The specimen sequenced was PBMCs or a T cell subset sorted from them (not recorded which). The base sequence is TGTGCCAGCAGCGCGACAGGGATGGAGACCCAGTACTTC. Its protein reads: CASSATGMETQYF.